These 27 T cell receptor beta chains were all obtained from the same sample, sequenced in a study of T cells in Graves' hyperthyroidism and ophthalmopathy. What was amplified from RNA transcripts were TCR beta CDR3 regions. Initially, a first-round RT-PCR of the TCR CDR3 employed the HTBI primer set. One entry per CDR3 protein, called by TCRdb with MiXCR from the multiplex PCR reads. The sample holds around 800,000 distinct CDR3 sequences, 38% seen once. Input material: blood. The receptors were gathered from a man aged 18-30 years with Graves' hyperthyroidism.

This chain links TRBV5-4 with TRBJ2-2; the match to TRBD2 covers 8 bases. Germline V gene sequence: CDR1 SGHNT, CDR2 YYREEE (reference sequence). V was pared by 6 bases and J by 6 bases, with 10 bases of the junction left unmatched. The CDR3 runs to 15 residues. CDR3 coding DNA: TGTGCCAGCACCGACCTCGGGGGGGCCGCCGGGGAGCTGTTTTTT. Protein sequence: CASTDLGGAAGELFF.

Many counts were recorded for this clonotype. This CDR3 reads CSASRQGVTEAFF. The CDR3 region has the DNA TGCAGCGCAAGTAGACAGGGGGTCACTGAAGCTTTCTTT. The rearrangement joins TRBV29-1 to TRBJ1-1, with 9 positions matching TRBD1. From germline, CDR1 is SQVTM and CDR2 ANQGSEA. The junction had 7 bases not matched to a gene; V was cut back by 7 bases and J by 4 bases. The CDR3 has 13 residues.

The rearrangement uses TRBV11-3 and TRBJ2-2; D unclear. This CDR3 contains 15 residues. Trimming removed 1 base from V and 4 bases from J, with 10 bases in between. Germline CDR1 reads SGHNT; CDR2 reads YENEEA. CDR3 DNA: TGTGCCAGCAGCTTAGTTGCTGACGGCACCGGGGAGCTGTTTTTT. Protein product: CASSLVADGTGELFF.

The V and J genes are TRBV25-1 and TRBJ1-3; D not certain. Germline V gene lookup returns CDR1 MGHDK and CDR2 SYGVNS. Deletions cut 4 bases from V and 2 bases from J, with 15 bases between. CDR3 length: 16 residues. CDR3 sequence: CASSAPGEPPGNTIYF. The CDR3, as DNA: TGTGCCAGCAGTGCCCCCGGCGAGCCCCCTGGAAACACCATATATTTT.

Concerning this clonotype itself: A read error may explain this, as a much larger clone is one base away. This rearrangement joins TRBV11-2 to TRBJ2-7; D is unresolved. Germline V gene sequence: CDR1 SGHAT, CDR2 FQNNGV. The CDR3 totals 14 residues. This chain's CDR3 is CASSLAAVPYGQYF. The CDR3, as DNA: TGTGCCAGCAGCTTAGCGGCGGTTCCCTACGGGCAGTACTTC. Drawing the rest from reference TRBV11-2 and TRBJ2-7, the complete variable domain is EAGVAQSPRYKIIEKRQSVAFWCNPISGHATLYWYQQILGQGPKLLIQFQNNGVVDDSQLPKDRFSAERLKGVDSTLKIQPAKLEDSAVYLCASSLAAVPYGQYFGPGTRLTVT.

This clonotype was seen ten or more times. The chain links TRBV10-3 to TRBJ1-1; TRBD1 might be the D (5 bases). CDR3 length: 15 residues. Trimming removed 0 bases at V and 2 bases at J, with 10 bases between. The germline V gene has CDR1 ENHRY and CDR2 SYGVKD. The CDR3 here is CAISESTDSNTEAFF. CDR3 coding DNA: TGTGCCATCAGTGAGTCGACCGACAGTAACACTGAAGCTTTCTTT.

With respect to this clonotype: A single base separates this from a much larger clone, so it may be a read error. The chain recombines TRBV7-2 with TRBJ1-1; no clear D. V was clipped by 0 bases and J by 1 base, with 6 bases between them. CDR1 is SGHTA and CDR2 is FQGNSA in the germline V gene. The CDR3 covers 14 residues. DNA for the CDR3: TGTGCCAGCAGCTTAGCCACCTCGAACACTGAAGCTTTCTTT. Protein sequence: CASSLATSNTEAFF.

This rearrangement joins TRBV29-1 to TRBJ1-2; D may be TRBD1 (6 bases). The V gene's germline CDR1 is SQVTM and CDR2 ANQGSEA. The CDR3 contains 13 residues. Trimming left V 0 bases short and J 8 bases short, with 13 bases between. The DNA of the CDR3 is TGCAGCGTTGAAGAGGGGGCAGGGTCGGGCTACACCTTC. It is translated as CSVEEGAGSGYTF. Complete variable domain (other parts from reference TRBV29-1 and TRBJ1-2): SAVISQKPSRDICQRGTSLTIQCQVDSQVTMMFWYRQQPGQSLTLIATANQGSEATYESGFVIDKFPISRPNLTFSTLTVSNMSPEDSSIYLCSVEEGAGSGYTFGSGTRLTVV.

This clonotype was seen more than once but under ten times. This chain joins TRBV7-2 and TRBJ2-2, with D tentatively TRBD2 (7 bases). Germline V lookup: CDR1 SGHTA, CDR2 FQGNSA. The CDR3 has 16 residues. Trimming removed 6 bases from V and 6 bases from J, with 20 bases in between. The CDR3 coding sequence is TGTGCCAGCAGGACAGGCGGGGGTTTGGGTGCCGGGGAGCTGTTTTTT. Translation: CASRTGGGLGAGELFF. Full variable domain (missing parts from reference TRBV7-2 and TRBJ2-2): GAGVSQSPSNKVTEKGKDVELRCDPISGHTALYWYRQSLGQGLEFLIYFQGNSAPDKSGLPSDRFSAERTGGSVSTLTIQRTQQEDSAVYLCASRTGGGLGAGELFFGEGSRLTVL.

The chain employs TRBV6-1 and TRBJ1-1; 9 bases map to TRBD1. The V gene's germline CDR1 is MNHNS and CDR2 SASEGT. With 2 bases clipped from V and 6 bases from J, the junction kept 4 bases outside the gene matches. This CDR3 spans 14 amino acids. CDR3: CASSEWDRAAEAFF. CDR3 nucleotide sequence: TGTGCCAGCAGTGAATGGGACAGGGCAGCTGAAGCTTTCTTT.

This chain links TRBV2 with TRBJ2-7; possibly TRBD1 or TRBD2 for D (5 bases each). The CDR3 runs to 13 residues. V was shortened by 8 bases and J by 6 bases, with 17 bases between the two germline ends. Germline values: CDR1 SNHLY, CDR2 FYNNEI. CDR3 protein: CASSVGARVEQYF. The DNA for the CDR3 is TGTGCCAGCTCGGTCGGGGCGCGGGTCGAGCAGTACTTC. The full variable domain, its missing parts supplied by reference TRBV2 and TRBJ2-7, is EPEVTQTPSHQVTQMGQEVILRCVPISNHLYFYWYRQILGQKVEFLVSFYNNEISEKSEIFDDQFSVERPDGSNFTLKIRSTKLEDSAMYFCASSVGARVEQYFGPGTRLTVT.

The genes are TRBV5-6 and TRBJ1-1; tentatively, D is TRBD1 (6 bases). The V end was cut by 2 bases, the J end by 4 bases, with 15 bases between. Per the germline V gene, CDR1 is SGHDT and CDR2 is YYEEEE. This CDR3 has 15 residues. The chain's CDR3 is CASSFLTGEGTEAFF. CDR3 in DNA: TGTGCCAGCAGCTTTTTGACAGGCGAGGGCACTGAAGCTTTCTTT. Full variable domain (rest looked up from reference TRBV5-6 and TRBJ1-1): DAGVTQSPTHLIKTRGQQVTLRCSPKSGHDTVSWYQQALGQGPQFIFQYYEEEERQRGNFPDRFSGHQFPNYSSELNVNALLLGDSALYLCASSFLTGEGTEAFFGQGTRLTVV.

The sample holds many counts of this clonotype. The V and J genes are TRBV15 and TRBJ1-5; TRBD1 aligns across 8 bases. The CDR3 covers 15 residues. V shed 4 bases and J 6 bases; nucleotides not matched to a gene: 8. From germline, CDR1 is LNHNV and CDR2 YYDKDF (reference sequence). Written as DNA, the CDR3 is TGTGCCACCAGCATGGACAGGGAATACATTCAGCCCCAGCATTTT. As protein: CATSMDREYIQPQHF.

This sequence joins TRBV11-3 and TRBJ2-5, with D possibly being TRBD1 or TRBD2 (6 bases each). This CDR3 is 16 amino acids long. Germline V lookup: CDR1 SGHNT, CDR2 YENEEA. The V end lost 3 bases, the J end lost 5 bases, and 19 bases lay between the germline ends. CDR3 region: CASSLRGRRKEETQYF. In nucleotides, the CDR3 is TGTGCCAGCAGCTTGAGGGGGAGGAGGAAGGAGGAGACCCAGTACTTC.

This clonotype was detected ten times or more. The chain joins TRBV2 to TRBJ2-5, with TRBD1 identical over 7 bases. Germline trimming cut 10 bases from V and 4 bases from J; bases unmatched to any gene: 6. The CDR3 is 12 amino acids. Germline CDR1 is SNHLY and CDR2 is FYNNEI. The CDR3 DNA is TGTGCCAAAAGACAGGGCGGAGAGACCCAGTACTTC. It encodes CAKRQGGETQYF.

The chain joins TRBV6-4 to TRBJ1-3; no clear D. This CDR3 has 16 residues. The V gene's germline CDR1 is MRHNA and CDR2 SNTAGT. Deletions cut 7 bases from V and 0 bases from J, with 16 bases between. This CDR3 is CASTSNNRYSGNTIYF. The CDR3 coding sequence is TGTGCCAGCACCTCCAACAACAGATACTCTGGAAACACCATATATTTT.

The rearrangement uses TRBV29-1 and TRBJ1-2; TRBD1 matches 9 bases. V lost 4 bases, J lost 5 bases, and 2 bases stayed unmatched. The CDR3 spans 12 residues. CDR1 is SQVTM, CDR2 ANQGSEA, per germline. DNA for the CDR3: TGCAGCGTTGGGACAGGGGAGTATGGCTACACCTTC. Protein: CSVGTGEYGYTF.

This clonotype showed up many times. The chain employs TRBV7-9 and TRBJ2-7; D ambiguous. The V and J ends lost 1 base and 1 base respectively, with 2 bases between them. This CDR3 is built from 12 residues. Germline CDR1 is SEHNR and CDR2 is FQNEAQ (reference sequence). The CDR3 region is CASSLESYEQYF. The CDR3 nucleotides are TGTGCCAGCAGCTTAGAGTCCTACGAGCAGTACTTC.

The rearrangement uses TRBV4-2 and TRBJ2-6; no clear D gene. The V gene lost 0 bases and the J gene lost 4 bases, with 10 bases spanning the gap. The CDR3 consists of 16 residues. Germline lookup yields CDR1 LGHNA and CDR2 YNFKEQ. The CDR3 reads CASSQDNGVGANVLTF. DNA of the CDR3: TGTGCCAGCAGCCAAGATAACGGTGTAGGGGCCAACGTCCTGACTTTC.

CDR3 in DNA: TGCAGTGCGGAGGGACAGATGAACACTGAAGCTTTCTTT. Its protein product is CSAEGQMNTEAFF. This rearrangement joins TRBV20-1 to TRBJ1-1; 7 bases align to TRBD1. Germline trimming cut 6 bases from V and 0 bases from J; bases unmatched to any gene: 4. This CDR3 is 13 amino acids long. CDR1 is DFQATT, CDR2 SNEGSKA, per germline (reference sequence).

The chain recombines TRBV7-9 with TRBJ1-2, with D possibly being TRBD1 (5 bases). V dropped 5 bases and J dropped 4 bases, with 23 bases sitting between them. This CDR3 has 17 residues. Per the germline V gene, CDR1 is SEHNR and CDR2 is FQNEAQ (reference sequence). DNA for the CDR3: TGTGCCAGCAGCCTTTTGACCCAGGGAATTGGGCCCTATGGCTACACCTTC. This codes for CASSLLTQGIGPYGYTF.

The chain has TRBV7-9 and TRBJ1-6; the D is unclear. Deletions cut 6 bases from V and 3 bases from J, with 12 bases between. The CDR3 contains 15 residues. Germline V gives CDR1 SEHNR, CDR2 FQNEAQ (reference sequence). DNA of the CDR3: TGTGCCAGCAGTGAAGAGGGAGGCTATAATTCACCCCTCCACTTT. It is translated as CASSEEGGYNSPLHF.

The genes are TRBV7-9 and TRBJ2-7; 8 bases align to TRBD2. Trimming took 3 bases from V and 3 from J; bases not matched to a gene: 4. The CDR3 extends over 14 amino acids. Germline loops: CDR1 SEHNR, CDR2 FQNEAQ (reference sequence). CDR3: CASSFAGGGYEQYF. The CDR3 coding sequence is TGTGCCAGCAGCTTCGCGGGAGGCGGCTACGAGCAGTACTTC.

The chain joins TRBV7-8 to TRBJ2-7; no firm D call. The CDR3 has 14 residues. Between the trimmed V and J ends, which lost 2 bases and 0 bases, there was a span of 8 bases. Per germline, CDR1 SGHVS and CDR2 FQNEAQ. The CDR3 DNA reads as TGTGCCAGCAGCTTAACGACACACTCCTACGAGCAGTACTTC. Translated: CASSLTTHSYEQYF.

The chain is built from TRBV10-3 and TRBJ1-5; no clear D gene. This CDR3 spans 13 amino acids. Germline V CDR1 and CDR2: ENHRY, SYGVKD. V was cut by 10 bases and J by 6 bases, with 16 bases left in between. CDR3 sequence (DNA): TGTGCCAGCAGCCCGTACGGGTCTCAGCCCCAGCATTTT. Protein sequence: CASSPYGSQPQHF.

As to this clonotype: This sequence may be a read error, since a much larger clone differs from it by one base. V gene TRBV9 combines with J gene TRBJ2-6; 7 bases are shared with TRBD1. The ends lost 1 base at V and 2 bases at J; junction bases unmatched: 9. Germline-derived CDR1 and CDR2 are SGDLS and YYNGEE. The length of the CDR3 is 18 residues. The CDR3 DNA sequence: TGTGCCAGCAGCGTATTCGGACAGGTTAGCCCTGGGGCCAACGTCCTGACTTTC. As protein: CASSVFGQVSPGANVLTF.

This clonotype was detected only a few times. This sequence joins TRBV7-6 and TRBJ2-2; the match to TRBD2 covers 9 bases. CDR3 length: 16 amino acids. Germline loops: CDR1 SGHVS, CDR2 FNYEAQ. Unmatched junction bases numbered 8, after V lost 8 bases and J lost 1 base. The CDR3 region has the DNA TGTGCCAGCGGTCATAGCGGGGGCCAGAACACCGGGGAGCTGTTTTTT. It encodes CASGHSGGQNTGELFF.